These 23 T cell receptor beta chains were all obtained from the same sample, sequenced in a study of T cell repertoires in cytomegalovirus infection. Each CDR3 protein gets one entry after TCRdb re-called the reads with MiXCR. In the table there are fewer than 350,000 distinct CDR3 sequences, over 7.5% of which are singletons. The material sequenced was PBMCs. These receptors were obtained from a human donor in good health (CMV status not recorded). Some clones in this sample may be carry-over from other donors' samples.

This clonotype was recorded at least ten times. This chain's CDR3 is CASSWGRSGILAGVNEQYF. The DNA of the CDR3 is TGTGCCAGCAGCTGGGGGCGGAGCGGTATACTAGCGGGAGTAAACGAGCAGTACTTC. The chain couples TRBV7-2 to TRBJ2-7, with 11 bases matching TRBD2. The CDR3 runs 19 residues. Germline V lookup: CDR1 SGHTA, CDR2 FQGNSA. The ends lost 4 bases at V and 5 bases at J; junction bases unmatched: 19.

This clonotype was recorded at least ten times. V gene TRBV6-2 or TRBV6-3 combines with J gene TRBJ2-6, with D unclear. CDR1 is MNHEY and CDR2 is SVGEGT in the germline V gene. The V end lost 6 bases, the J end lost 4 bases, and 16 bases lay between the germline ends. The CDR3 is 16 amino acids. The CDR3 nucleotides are TGTGCCAGCAGCCCACTCAGTCCCTTGGGGGCCAACGTCCTGACTTTC. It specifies CASSPLSPLGANVLTF.

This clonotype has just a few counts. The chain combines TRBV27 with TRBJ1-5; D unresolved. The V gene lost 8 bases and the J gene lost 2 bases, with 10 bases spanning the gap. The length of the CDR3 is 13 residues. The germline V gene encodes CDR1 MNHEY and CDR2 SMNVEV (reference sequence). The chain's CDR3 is CASSDERNQPQHF. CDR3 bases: TGTGCCAGCTCCGACGAACGCAATCAGCCCCAGCATTTT.

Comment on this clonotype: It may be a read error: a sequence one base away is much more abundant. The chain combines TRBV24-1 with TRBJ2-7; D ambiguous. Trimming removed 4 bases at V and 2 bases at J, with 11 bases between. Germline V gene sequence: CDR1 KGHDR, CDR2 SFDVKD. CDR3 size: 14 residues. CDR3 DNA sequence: TGTGCCACCAGTGACTCGGAACGGACCTACGAGCAGTACTTC. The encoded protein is CATSDSERTYEQYF.

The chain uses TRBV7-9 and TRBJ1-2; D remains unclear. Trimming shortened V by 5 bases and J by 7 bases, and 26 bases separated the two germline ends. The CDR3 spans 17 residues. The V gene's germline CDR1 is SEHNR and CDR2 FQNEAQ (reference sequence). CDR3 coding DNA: TGTGCCAGCAGCCCTCTCCGTGGGGTTGGAACACTACTTGGCTACACCTTC. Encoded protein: CASSPLRGVGTLLGYTF.

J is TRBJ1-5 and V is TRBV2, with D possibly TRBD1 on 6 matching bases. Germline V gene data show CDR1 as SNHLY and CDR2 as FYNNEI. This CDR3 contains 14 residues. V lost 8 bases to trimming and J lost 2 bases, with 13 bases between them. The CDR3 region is CASAQGQGNQPQHF. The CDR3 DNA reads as TGTGCCAGCGCTCAGGGGCAGGGCAATCAGCCCCAGCATTTT.

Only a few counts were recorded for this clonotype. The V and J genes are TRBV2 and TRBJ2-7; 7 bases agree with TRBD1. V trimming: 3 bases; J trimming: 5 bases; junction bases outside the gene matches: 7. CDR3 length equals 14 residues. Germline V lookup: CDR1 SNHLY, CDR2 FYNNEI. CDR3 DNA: TGTGCCAGCAGTGACCTTAATACAGGGGACGAGCAGTACTTC. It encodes CASSDLNTGDEQYF.

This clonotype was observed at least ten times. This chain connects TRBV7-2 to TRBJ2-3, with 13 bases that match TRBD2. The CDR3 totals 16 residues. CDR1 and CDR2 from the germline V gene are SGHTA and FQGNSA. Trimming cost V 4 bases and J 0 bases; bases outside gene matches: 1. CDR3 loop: CASSSLAGGSTDTQYF. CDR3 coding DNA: TGTGCCAGCAGCTCACTAGCGGGGGGGAGCACAGATACGCAGTATTTT.

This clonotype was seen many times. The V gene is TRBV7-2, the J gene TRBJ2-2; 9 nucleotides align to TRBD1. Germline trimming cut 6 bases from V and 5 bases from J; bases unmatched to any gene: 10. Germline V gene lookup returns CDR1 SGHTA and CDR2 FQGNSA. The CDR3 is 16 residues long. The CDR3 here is CASSPGGQGVTGELFF. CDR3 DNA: TGTGCCAGCAGTCCAGGGGGACAGGGTGTTACCGGGGAGCTGTTTTTT.

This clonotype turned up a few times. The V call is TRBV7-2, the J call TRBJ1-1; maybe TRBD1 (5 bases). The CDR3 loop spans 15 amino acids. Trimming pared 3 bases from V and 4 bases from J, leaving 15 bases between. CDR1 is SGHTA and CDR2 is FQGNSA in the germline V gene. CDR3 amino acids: CASSLGPSPGTEAFF. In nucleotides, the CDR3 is TGTGCCAGCAGCTTGGGACCGTCCCCGGGCACTGAAGCTTTCTTT.

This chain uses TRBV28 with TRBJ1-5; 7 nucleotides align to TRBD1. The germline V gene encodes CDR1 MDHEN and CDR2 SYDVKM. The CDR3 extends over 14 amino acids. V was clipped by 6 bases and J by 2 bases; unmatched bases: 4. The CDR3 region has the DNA TGTGCCAGCAGGAAAGACAGGGGCAATCAGCCCCAGCATTTT. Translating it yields CASRKDRGNQPQHF.

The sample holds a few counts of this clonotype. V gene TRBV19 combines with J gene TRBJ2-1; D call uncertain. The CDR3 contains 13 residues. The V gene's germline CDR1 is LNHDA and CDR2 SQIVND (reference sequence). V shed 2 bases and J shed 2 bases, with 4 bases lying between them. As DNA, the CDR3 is TGTGCCAGTAGTATACCCCCCTACAATGAGCAGTTCTTC. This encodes CASSIPPYNEQFF.

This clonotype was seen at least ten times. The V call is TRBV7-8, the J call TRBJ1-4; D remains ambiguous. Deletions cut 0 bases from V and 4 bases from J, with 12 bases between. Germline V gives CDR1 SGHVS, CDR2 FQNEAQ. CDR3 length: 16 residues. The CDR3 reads CASSLANRGLNEKLFF. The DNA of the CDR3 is TGTGCCAGCAGCTTAGCGAACCGTGGCCTTAATGAAAAACTGTTTTTT.

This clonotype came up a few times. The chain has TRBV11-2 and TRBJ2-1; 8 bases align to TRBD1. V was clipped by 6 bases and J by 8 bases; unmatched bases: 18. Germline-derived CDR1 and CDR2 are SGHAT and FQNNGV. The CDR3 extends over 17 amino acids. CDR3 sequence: CASRQVQGAGSRHEQFF. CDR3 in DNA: TGTGCCAGCAGGCAAGTCCAGGGGGCAGGGTCAAGGCATGAGCAGTTCTTC.

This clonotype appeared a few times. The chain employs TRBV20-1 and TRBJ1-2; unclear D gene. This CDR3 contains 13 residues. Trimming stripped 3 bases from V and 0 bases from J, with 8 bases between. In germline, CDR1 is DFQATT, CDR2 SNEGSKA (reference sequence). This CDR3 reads CSASGRTNYGYTF. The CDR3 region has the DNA TGCAGTGCTAGCGGACGGACTAACTATGGCTACACCTTC.

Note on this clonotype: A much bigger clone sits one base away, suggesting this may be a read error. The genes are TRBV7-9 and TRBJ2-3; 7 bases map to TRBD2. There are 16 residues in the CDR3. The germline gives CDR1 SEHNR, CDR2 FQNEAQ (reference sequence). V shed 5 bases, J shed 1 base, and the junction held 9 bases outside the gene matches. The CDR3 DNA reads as TGTGCCAGCAGCGCTGTGGGAGGGAGAGGCACAGATACGCAGTATTTT. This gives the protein CASSAVGGRGTDTQYF.

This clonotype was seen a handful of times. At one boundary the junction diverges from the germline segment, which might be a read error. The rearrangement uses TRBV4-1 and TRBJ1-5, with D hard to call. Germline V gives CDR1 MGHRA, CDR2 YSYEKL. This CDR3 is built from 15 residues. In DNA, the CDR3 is TGCGCCAGCAGCCAAGAATGGCAGAGCATTCAGCCCCAGCATTTT. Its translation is CASSQEWQSIQPQHF.

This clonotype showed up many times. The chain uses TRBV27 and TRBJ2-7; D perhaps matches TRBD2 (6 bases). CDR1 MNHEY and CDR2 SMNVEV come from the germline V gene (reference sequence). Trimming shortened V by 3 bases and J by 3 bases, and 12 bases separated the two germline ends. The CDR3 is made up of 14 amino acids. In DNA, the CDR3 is TGTGCCAGCAGTTTTCAGGGAGGCATCTACGAGCAGTACTTC. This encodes CASSFQGGIYEQYF.

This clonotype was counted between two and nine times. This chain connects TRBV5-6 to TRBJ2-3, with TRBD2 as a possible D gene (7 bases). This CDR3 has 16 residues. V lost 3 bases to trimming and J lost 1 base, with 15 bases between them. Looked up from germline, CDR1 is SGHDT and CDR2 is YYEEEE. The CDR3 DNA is TGTGCCAGCAGCTCTGGGGGGGGCCCGGGCACAGATACGCAGTATTTT. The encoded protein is CASSSGGGPGTDTQYF.

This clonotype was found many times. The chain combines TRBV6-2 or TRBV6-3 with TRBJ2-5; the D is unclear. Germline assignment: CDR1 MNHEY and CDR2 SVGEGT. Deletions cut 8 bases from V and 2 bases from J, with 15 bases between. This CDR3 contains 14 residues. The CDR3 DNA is TGTGCCAGCGGATCCGTTTCTCGGCAAGAGACCCAGTACTTC. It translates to CASGSVSRQETQYF.

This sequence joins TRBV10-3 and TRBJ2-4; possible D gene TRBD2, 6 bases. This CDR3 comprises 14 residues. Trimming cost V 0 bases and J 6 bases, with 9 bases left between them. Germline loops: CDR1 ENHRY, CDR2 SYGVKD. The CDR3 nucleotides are TGTGCCATCAGTGAGTCGGAGGAGGGAAACATTCAGTACTTC. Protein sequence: CAISESEEGNIQYF.

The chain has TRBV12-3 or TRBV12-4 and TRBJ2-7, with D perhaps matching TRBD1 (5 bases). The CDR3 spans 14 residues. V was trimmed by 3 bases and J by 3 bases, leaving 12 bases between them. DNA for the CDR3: TGTGCCAGCAGTTTTTCTTTCAGGGTCTACGAGCAGTACTTC. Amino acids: CASSFSFRVYEQYF.

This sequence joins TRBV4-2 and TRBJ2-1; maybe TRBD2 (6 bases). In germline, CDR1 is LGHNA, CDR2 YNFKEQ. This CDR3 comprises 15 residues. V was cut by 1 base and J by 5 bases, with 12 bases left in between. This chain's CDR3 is CASSQAGVGNNEQFF. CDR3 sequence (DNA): TGTGCCAGCAGCCAAGCGGGAGTAGGAAACAATGAGCAGTTCTTC.